This T cell receptor beta chain was recovered during a study of T cell responses to AZD1222 COVID-19 vaccine. The study, taken as a whole, reports: The study sampled repertoires only after the peak T cell response. With two AZD1222 doses given, Spike-specific TCR breadth and depth both rose. Clonal diversity may have been underestimated in mostly white British donors.

Assay: immunoSEQ multiplex PCR; the TCRdb copy retains only in-frame clones and omits some. The profile shows some 150,000 clones, roughly 90% of them singletons. Comment on this clone: Antigen: not known.

The TCR was taken from an adult who received the AZD1222 COVID-19 vaccine. The sequencing used peripheral blood, collected 28 days after the second AZD1222 dose.

CDR3 region: CASSETGSVYGYTF. CDR3 nucleotides: TGTGCCAGCAGTGAGACAGGGTCGGTTTATGGCTACACCTTC. The chain employs TRBV5-5 and TRBJ1-2; 7 positions agree with TRBD1. The CDR3 contains 14 residues. J was trimmed by 5 bases and V by 5 bases; bases with no gene match: 9. Germline V gene sequence: CDR1 SGHKS, CDR2 YYEKEE (reference sequence).